Listed here are 15 T cell receptor beta chains from one sample, sequenced in a study of blood T cell repertoires in COVID-19. Assay used: immunoSEQ multiplex PCR; TCRdb lists only in-frame clones, some missing. The sample carries more than 150,000 clones, roughly 84% recorded once. Source material: PBMCs or T cells enriched from blood (not recorded which). The source is a woman aged 45-59 years who had recovered from COVID-19.

In its sample, this clone was seen once. This sequence joins TRBV28 and TRBJ2-5, with 14 positions matching TRBD2. Germline trimming cut 11 bases from V and 5 bases from J; bases unmatched to any gene: 7. Germline V lookup: CDR1 MDHEN, CDR2 SYDVKM. The CDR3 covers 14 residues. DNA for the CDR3: TGTGCCGGGGGGGGACTAGCGGGAGTTGAGACCCAGTACTTC. Protein sequence: CAGGGLAGVETQYF.

V usage is TRBV18 and J usage is TRBJ2-1; D perhaps matches TRBD2 (5 bases). CDR3 length: 14 residues. With 2 bases removed from V and 1 base from J, the gap between germline ends came to 6 bases. The germline CDR1 and CDR2 sequences are KGHSH and LQKENI. The CDR3, as DNA: TGTGCCAGCTCACCAAGGGAGTCCTACAATGAGCAGTTCTTC. Translation gives CASSPRESYNEQFF.

V gene TRBV19 combines with J gene TRBJ2-7, with D possibly matching TRBD2 (6 bases). The CDR3 covers 14 residues. Germline loops: CDR1 LNHDA, CDR2 SQIVND (reference sequence). V was trimmed by 7 bases and J by 0 bases, leaving 13 bases between them. Here the CDR3 reads CASNPGELSYEQYF. DNA of the CDR3: TGTGCCAGTAACCCGGGGGAACTCTCCTACGAGCAGTACTTC. Full variable domain (rest looked up from reference TRBV19 and TRBJ2-7): DGGITQSPKYLFRKEGQNVTLSCEQNLNHDAMYWYRQDPGQGLRLIYYSQIVNDFQKGDIAEGYSVSREKKESFPLTVTSAQKNPTAFYLCASNPGELSYEQYFGPGTRLTVT.

The gene calls are TRBV19 and TRBJ1-2; D is perhaps TRBD1 (5 bases). Per germline, CDR1 LNHDA and CDR2 SQIVND (reference sequence). The V and J ends lost 3 bases and 8 bases respectively, with 22 bases between them. CDR3 length: 16 amino acids. The CDR3 DNA reads as TGTGCCAGTAGTATCGGCAGGGATCAGGGTTCCCTCGGCTACACCTTC. This translates into CASSIGRDQGSLGYTF.

The rearrangement uses TRBV2 and TRBJ1-6, with a tentative D call TRBD1 (5 bases). Germline V gene sequence: CDR1 SNHLY, CDR2 FYNNEI. This CDR3 has 13 residues. The V end lost 8 bases, the J end lost 9 bases, and 14 bases lay between the germline ends. Here the CDR3 reads CASGQGGSSPLHF. The CDR3 DNA reads TGTGCCAGCGGGCAGGGTGGTTCTTCACCCCTCCACTTT. The full variable domain, in which reference TRBV2 and TRBJ1-6 provide the parts outside the CDR3, is EPEVTQTPSHQVTQMGQEVILRCVPISNHLYFYWYRQILGQKVEFLVSFYNNEISEKSEIFDDQFSVERPDGSNFTLKIRSTKLEDSAMYFCASGQGGSSPLHFGNGTRLTVT.

The CDR3 sequence: CASSPFSGDLEQYF. The CDR3 DNA reads as TGTGCCAGCAGCCCTTTTAGCGGGGACCTCGAGCAGTACTTC. The chain recombines TRBV7-2 with TRBJ2-7; 8 bases align to TRBD2. This CDR3 region has 14 residues. J was trimmed by 6 bases and V by 5 bases; bases with no gene match: 9. The germline V gene has CDR1 SGHTA and CDR2 FQGNSA. Full variable domain (rest looked up from reference TRBV7-2 and TRBJ2-7): GAGVSQSPSNKVTEKGKDVELRCDPISGHTALYWYRQSLGQGLEFLIYFQGNSAPDKSGLPSDRFSAERTGGSVSTLTIQRTQQEDSAVYLCASSPFSGDLEQYFGPGTRLTVT.

The genes are TRBV20-1 and TRBJ2-1; 9 bases agree with TRBD2. The length of the CDR3 is 15 residues. Trimming removed 3 bases from V and 4 bases from J; junction bases left unmatched: 7. The germline CDR1 and CDR2 sequences are DFQATT and SNEGSKA (reference sequence). DNA for the CDR3: TGCAGTGCTAGTCTTCTAGCGGGACATTACAATGAGCAGTTCTTC. Its protein is CSASLLAGHYNEQFF.

This rearrangement joins TRBV2 to TRBJ1-5, with D tentatively TRBD1 (6 bases). The germline CDR1 and CDR2 sequences are SNHLY and FYNNEI. CDR3 length equals 15 residues. The ends were cut back, 6 bases at V and 4 bases at J, with 16 bases in the middle. This CDR3 reads CASRDADRGNQPQHF. The CDR3 nucleotides are TGTGCCAGCAGAGACGCGGACAGAGGAAATCAGCCCCAGCATTTT.

The genes are TRBV11-2 and TRBJ2-1, with unresolved D. This CDR3 is 16 amino acids long. Germline CDR1 is SGHAT and CDR2 is FQNNGV. Trimming removed 1 base from V and 8 bases from J, with 18 bases in between. The CDR3 DNA reads as TGTGCCAGCAGCTTAGTGGATCGGGTGTATCGGGATGAGCAGTTCTTC. Translated, it gives CASSLVDRVYRDEQFF.

The J gene is TRBJ1-2, the V gene TRBV10-3; D is undetermined. The CDR3 is 15 residues long. Germline V gene sequence: CDR1 ENHRY, CDR2 SYGVKD. V was pared by 0 bases and J by 6 bases, with 14 bases between. The CDR3 spells CAISESIFSGDGYTF. The CDR3 bases are TGTGCCATCAGTGAGTCGATTTTTTCCGGGGATGGCTACACCTTC.

J is TRBJ1-5 and V is TRBV6-1; D remains ambiguous. There are 13 residues in the CDR3. Germline V gene lookup returns CDR1 MNHNS and CDR2 SASEGT. V lost 1 base and J lost 7, with 8 bases in between. The DNA of the CDR3 is TGTGCCAGCAGTGAAGATCCTCAGCAGCCCCAGCATTTT. Encoded protein: CASSEDPQQPQHF.

This chain joins TRBV9 and TRBJ2-2, with 7 bases that match TRBD1. V lost 4 bases, J lost 5 bases, and 2 bases stayed unmatched. Germline CDR1 is SGDLS and CDR2 is YYNGEE. The CDR3 extends over 13 amino acids. CDR3 DNA: TGTGCCAGCAGCAACAGGGGAACCGGGGAGCTGTTTTTT. As protein: CASSNRGTGELFF.

The chain uses TRBV5-1 and TRBJ1-2; 8 positions match TRBD1. The CDR3 length is 15 residues. V shed 0 bases and J 7 bases; nucleotides not matched to a gene: 8. Germline loops: CDR1 SGHRS, CDR2 YFSETQ. CDR3 sequence (DNA): TGCGCCAGCAGCTTGGCGGGGCCAGGGGGCTTTGGCTACACCTTC. Its translation is CASSLAGPGGFGYTF.

This sequence joins TRBV6-1 and TRBJ1-5; no reliable D call. The CDR3 runs 13 residues. The germline V gene has CDR1 MNHNS and CDR2 SASEGT. Trimming took 3 bases from V and 7 from J, leaving 10 bases between them. The CDR3 spells CASSDGGRQPQHF. In DNA, the CDR3 is TGTGCCAGCAGTGACGGAGGCCGGCAGCCCCAGCATTTT.

The J gene is TRBJ2-2, the V gene TRBV28, with 10 bases lining up with TRBD2. The CDR3 contains 14 residues. The V and J ends lost 7 bases and 2 bases, in that order; junction bases with no gene match: 1. Looked up from germline, CDR1 is MDHEN and CDR2 is SYDVKM. The CDR3 region has the DNA TGTGCCAGCAAGCGGGGGGGAAACACCGGGGAGCTGTTTTTT. Protein: CASKRGGNTGELFF. The variable domain in full, with the rest retrieved from reference TRBV28 and TRBJ2-2, is DVKVTQSSRYLVKRTGEKVFLECVQDMDHENMFWYRQDPGLGLRLIYFSYDVKMKEKGDIPEGYSVSREKKERFSLILESASTNQTSMYLCASKRGGNTGELFFGEGSRLTVL.